The text below deals with one T cell receptor beta chain. Its cognate antigen is unknown. This record comes from a study of T cells in Graves' hyperthyroidism and ophthalmopathy. The ends were cut back, 6 bases at V and 2 bases at J, with 7 bases in the middle. This CDR3 comprises 11 residues. Germline V lookup: CDR1 DFQATT, CDR2 SNEGSKA (reference sequence). An absence of ophthalmopathy progression within 18 months meant stable Graves' hyperthyroidism. Hyperthyroidism was newly diagnosed in patients aged 18 to 65 (duration under 2 months). Patients with uncontrolled infections, other autoimmune diseases, pregnancy or lactation were excluded. Researchers amplified the TCR beta CDR3 regions from RNA transcripts. Primed by the HTBI set, a first-round RT-PCR was run on the TCR CDR3. Using its own MiXCR run on the multiplex PCR reads, TCRdb lists one record per CDR3 protein. The top ten clones hold roughly 31% of a sample with approximately 300,000 distinct CDR3 sequences, roughly 17% of them seen once.

The study, taken as a whole, reports: From stable hyperthyroidism, ophthalmopathy was separated by a 13 V-J model.

The genes are TRBV20-1 and TRBJ1-1; no reliable D call. The receptor was derived from a young man with Graves' hyperthyroidism. The sample comprised blood. This chain's CDR3 is CSAGYNTEAFF. CDR3 nucleotide sequence: TGCAGTGCAGGATATAACACTGAAGCTTTCTTT.